A few counts support the clone carrying this TCR beta chain. This entry comes from a study of blood T cell repertoires in COVID-19. Study information: Acute-phase and convalescent COVID-19 samples originated in the United States, Italy and Spain. T cells, B-cell-depleted T cells, or PBMCs provided the cDNA or gDNA that served as material.

In the original processing: Reference gene primer amplification yielded estimated nucleated cell counts. The protocol was immunoSEQ multiplex PCR, while the TCRdb copy is restricted to in-frame clones and leaves out a portion. Clone size and the V and J calls come from that table; the DNA yielded D and trimming. The table shows 250,000 to 300,000 clones, with 81% occurring only once. Sequences were obtained from peripheral blood. This sequence was found in an older woman with active or convalescent COVID-19.

In DNA form, the CDR3 reads TGTGCCAGCAGTGACGAAGCGGGGCCAGGGAATGAGCAGTTCTTC. Its protein product is CASSDEAGPGNEQFF. The chain combines TRBV6-4 with TRBJ2-1, with 7 bases that match TRBD2. This CDR3 comprises 15 residues. The germline CDR1 and CDR2 sequences are MRHNA and SNTAGT. Trimming removed 2 bases from V and 7 bases from J; junction bases left unmatched: 8.